This record looks at one T cell receptor beta chain sequence and its context. Its antigen is not identified. Repertoires were generated with immunoSEQ multiplex PCR, while TCRdb's copy carries only in-frame clones and drops some. The sample lists approximately 340,000 clones; about 88% were seen once. Treatment given: around 19 received Ad26.COV2.S at low or high dose, single or two shots; about 5 received placebo; per-sample allocation not given. Samples were taken on day 63 after the first vaccine or placebo injection. At a Boston site, the person donating was an adult of 18-55 years. This entry belongs to a study of Ad26.COV2.S vaccination and SARS-CoV-2 variants. Background on the study: Donor was in the COV1001 Ad26.COV2.S trial arm. Intramuscular Ad26.COV2.S at 5x10^10 or 1x10^11 viral particles. Study-wide results and caveats: Placebo recipients and vaccine recipients were similar in non-spike TCR breadth.

The V and J ends lost 0 bases and 5 bases, in that order; junction bases with no gene match: 4. This CDR3 spans 15 amino acids. From germline, CDR1 is LNHDA and CDR2 SQIVND (reference sequence). The source was peripheral blood, collected in a trial of Ad26.COV2.S vaccine versus placebo. The rearrangement uses TRBV19 and TRBJ2-5, with 9 bases aligning to TRBD1. This clonotype was obtained from a person between 18 and 65 years old who received the Ad26.COV2.S COVID-19 vaccine or a placebo. The CDR3 region is CASSIEGQGVETQYF. The CDR3 nucleotides are TGTGCCAGTAGTATAGAGGGACAGGGCGTGGAGACCCAGTACTTC.